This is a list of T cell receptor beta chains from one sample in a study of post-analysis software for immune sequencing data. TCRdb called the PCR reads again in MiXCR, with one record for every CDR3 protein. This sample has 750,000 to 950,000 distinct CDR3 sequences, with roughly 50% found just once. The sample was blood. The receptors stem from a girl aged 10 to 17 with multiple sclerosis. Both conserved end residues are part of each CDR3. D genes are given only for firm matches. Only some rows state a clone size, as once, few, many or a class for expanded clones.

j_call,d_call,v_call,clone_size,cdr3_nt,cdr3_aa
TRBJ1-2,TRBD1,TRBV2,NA,TGTGCCTGCGGGACAGAGTATGGCTACACCTTC,CACGTEYGYTF
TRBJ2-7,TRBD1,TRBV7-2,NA,TGTGCCAGCAGCACCGAGACAGGGCCCAACTACGAGCAGTACTTC,CASSTETGPNYEQYF
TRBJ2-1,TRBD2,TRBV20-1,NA,TGCAGTGCTGAGAAGGGACTAGCGGGTTGGAATGAGCAGTTCTTC,CSAEKGLAGWNEQFF
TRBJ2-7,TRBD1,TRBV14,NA,TGTGCCAGCAGACAACGGACAGGGTCCGAGCAGTACTTC,CASRQRTGSEQYF
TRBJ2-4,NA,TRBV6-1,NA,TGTGCCAGCAGTGAATCCGCCCGGGGACGACAGTACTTC,CASSESARGRQYF
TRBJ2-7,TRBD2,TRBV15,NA,TGTGCCACCAGCAGGGACTTTGCTCAGGGACTAGCGGGAGGGCCCCGCGAGCAGTACTTC,CATSRDFAQGLAGGPREQYF
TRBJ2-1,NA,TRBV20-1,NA,TGCAGTGCTAGTCTGACCCTCAAGGGGAGGAATGAGCAGTTCTTC,CSASLTLKGRNEQFF
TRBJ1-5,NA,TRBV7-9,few,TGTGCCAGCAGCGTCCTCTTCATGCAGGCTCCAAGACAGCCCCAGCATTTT,CASSVLFMQAPRQPQHF
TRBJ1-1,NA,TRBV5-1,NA,TGCGCCAGCAGCTTGACGGCAGGGTGGGATGGTGAAGCTTTCTTT,CASSLTAGWDGEAFF
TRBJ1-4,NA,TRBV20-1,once,TGCAGTGCTACACGGCTCCTTGGGGAAAAACTGTTTTTT,CSATRLLGEKLFF
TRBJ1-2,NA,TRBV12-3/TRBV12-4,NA,TGTGCCAGCAGTTTATGGGCAGGGACTGGCTACACCTTC,CASSLWAGTGYTF
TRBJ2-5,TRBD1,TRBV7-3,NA,TGTGCCAGCAGCCCCGGGACAGGGGATATGGAGACCCAGTACTTC,CASSPGTGDMETQYF
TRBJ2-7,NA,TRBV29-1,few,TGCAGCGTTGAAGAGTGGAGACGGGGCGCCTACGAGCAGTACTTC,CSVEEWRRGAYEQYF
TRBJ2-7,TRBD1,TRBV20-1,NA,TGCAGTGCTTCACGACAGGGATCATTCGAGCAGTACTTC,CSASRQGSFEQYF
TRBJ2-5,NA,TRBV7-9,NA,TGTGCCAGCAGCTTGGGAGCCGGGACAAAAGAGACCCAGTACTTC,CASSLGAGTKETQYF
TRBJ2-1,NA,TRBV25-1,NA,TGTGCCAGCAGTGAATCCCGCGGGGCCAGCAATGAGCAGTTCTTC,CASSESRGASNEQFF
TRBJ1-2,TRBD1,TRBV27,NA,TGTGCCAGCACTCGGACCGGAACGACAGGGGGCGCTAATGGCTACACCTTC,CASTRTGTTGGANGYTF
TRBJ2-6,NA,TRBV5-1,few,TGCGCCAGCAGACTCCACTCTGGGGCCAACGTCCTGACTTTC,CASRLHSGANVLTF
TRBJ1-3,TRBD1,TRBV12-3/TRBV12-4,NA,TGTGCCAGCAGGGGGACAGGGTCAGGAAACACCATATATTTT,CASRGTGSGNTIYF
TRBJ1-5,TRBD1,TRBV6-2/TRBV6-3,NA,TGTGCCAGCAGTTACCGGGGACAGGGGGCGGGAGAGCCCCAGCATTTT,CASSYRGQGAGEPQHF
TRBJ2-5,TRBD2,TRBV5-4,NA,TGTGCCAGCAGCCCCCTTCGGAAGCGGGAGGGCCGGGAGACCCAGTACTTC,CASSPLRKREGRETQYF
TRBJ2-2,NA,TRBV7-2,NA,TGTGCCAGCAGCTTAGCTTCGTGGCGCAGCTGGGCGAACACCGGGGAGCTGTTTTTT,CASSLASWRSWANTGELFF
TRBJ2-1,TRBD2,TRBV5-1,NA,TGCGCCAGCAGCTTTAACATTCGAAGCGGGAGTGGAAGAGATAATGAGCAGTTCTTC,CASSFNIRSGSGRDNEQFF
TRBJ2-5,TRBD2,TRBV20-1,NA,TGCAGTGCTAGAGATGACATGGCTAGCGGGAGAGAGACCCAGTACTTC,CSARDDMASGRETQYF
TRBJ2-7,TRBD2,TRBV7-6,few,TGTGCCAGCAGCTTAGAGCTAGCGGGAGGGCCGGGGGAGCAGTACTTC,CASSLELAGGPGEQYF
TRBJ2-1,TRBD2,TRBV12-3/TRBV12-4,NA,TGTGCCAGCAGTCTCTCGGGTAGCGGGAGCTACAATGAGCAGTTCTTC,CASSLSGSGSYNEQFF
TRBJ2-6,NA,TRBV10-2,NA,TGCGCCAGCATTCCGGATAGCTCTGGGGCCAACGTCCTGACTTTC,CASIPDSSGANVLTF
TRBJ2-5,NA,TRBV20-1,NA,TGCAGTGCTATGTTTCTCCAAGGGACCCAGTACTTC,CSAMFLQGTQYF
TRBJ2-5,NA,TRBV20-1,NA,TGCAGTGCTCGAGACGGGATTTCCCCAGAGACCCAGTACTTC,CSARDGISPETQYF
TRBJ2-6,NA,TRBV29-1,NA,TGCAGCGTTGATGGGCCCTCTGGGGCCAACGTCCTGACTTTC,CSVDGPSGANVLTF
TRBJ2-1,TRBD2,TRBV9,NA,TGTGCCAGCAGATCTGCGGGAGGGCCATCTAATGAGCAGTTCTTC,CASRSAGGPSNEQFF
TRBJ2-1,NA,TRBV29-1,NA,TGCAGCTTCAGCCGGGAGACCCAGTTCTTC,CSFSRETQFF
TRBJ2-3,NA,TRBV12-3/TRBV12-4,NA,TGCGCCAGCAGTTTGCAGGGCTTGGGTGGTGATACGCAGTATTTT,CASSLQGLGGDTQYF
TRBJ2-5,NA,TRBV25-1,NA,TGTGCCAGTACGACAGTGGGAGGTCGAGAGACCCAGTACTTC,CASTTVGGRETQYF
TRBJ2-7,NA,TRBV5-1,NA,TGCGCCAGCAGCTTGGGCCTAGAGACAGGCGGTCGATCCTACGAGCAGTACTTC,CASSLGLETGGRSYEQYF
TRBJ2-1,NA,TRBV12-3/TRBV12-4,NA,TGTGCCAGCAGTACGACAGCCTACAATGAGCAGTTCTTC,CASSTTAYNEQFF
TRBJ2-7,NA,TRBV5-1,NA,TGCGCCAGCAGCTTGACGAGGGCCCGTGGGAGCTCCTACGAGCAGTACTTC,CASSLTRARGSSYEQYF
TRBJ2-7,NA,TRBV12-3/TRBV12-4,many,TGTGCCAGCAGTTTACAAAGCTCCTACGAGCAGTACTTC,CASSLQSSYEQYF
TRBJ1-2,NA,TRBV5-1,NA,TGCGCCAGCAGCTACGCTGGGACGTCTGGTACTAACTATGGCTACACCTTC,CASSYAGTSGTNYGYTF
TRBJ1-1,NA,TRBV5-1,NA,TGCGCCAGCAGCTCGGAGGTTAACACTGAAGCTTTCTTT,CASSSEVNTEAFF
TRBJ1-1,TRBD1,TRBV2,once,TGTGCCAGCAGTGGGGGACAGGGGGCCCCCACTGAAGCTTTCTTT,CASSGGQGAPTEAFF
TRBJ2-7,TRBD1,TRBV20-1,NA,TGCAGTGCTTCCCGCCCGACAGGGCCCTACGAGCAGTACTTC,CSASRPTGPYEQYF
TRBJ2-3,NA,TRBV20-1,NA,TGCAGTGCTAGAGGTCCAACAGATACGCAGTATTTT,CSARGPTDTQYF
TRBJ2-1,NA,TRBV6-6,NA,TGTGCCAGCAGTTACTCACAGGGAGGGAATGAGCAGTTCTTC,CASSYSQGGNEQFF
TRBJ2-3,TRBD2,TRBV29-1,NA,TGCAGCGTGCCCCCTAGCGGGGGGGCCGGAGATACGCAGTATTTT,CSVPPSGGAGDTQYF
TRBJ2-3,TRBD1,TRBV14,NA,TGTGCCAGCAGCCAAGGGACAGGCGGTACGCAGTATTTT,CASSQGTGGTQYF
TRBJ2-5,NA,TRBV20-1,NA,TGCAGTGCTAGGCTGGACGGGCGCCCGGAGACCCAGTACTTC,CSARLDGRPETQYF